A selection of T cell receptor beta chains follows, all from one sample in a study of T cell responses to AZD1222 COVID-19 vaccine. TCRdb keeps only in-frame clones here, not all; method: immunoSEQ multiplex PCR. Seen here are about 86,000 clones, around nine tenths observed once, and the top ten hold less than 9%. The input for sequencing was peripheral blood, taken 28 days after the second AZD1222 dose. These receptors all stem from an adult who received the AZD1222 COVID-19 vaccine. CDR3s include the opening cysteine and the closing phenylalanine or tryptophan. The D gene is left open where the match is weak. The size field is filled for only some rows; it gives once, few, many or a size class.

d_gene: -
len: 16
abundance: -
j_gene: TRBJ1-5
v_gene: TRBV28
CDR3nt: TGTGCCAGCAGTTTATGGGGTGACGGTTCTAGGCAGCCCCAGCATTTT
CDR3aa: CASSLWGDGSRQPQHF

d_gene: TRBD2
len: 16
abundance: -
j_gene: TRBJ2-7
v_gene: TRBV13
CDR3nt: TGTGCCAGCAGCCTGGGACTAGCGGGGACAACCTACGAGCAGTACTTC
CDR3aa: CASSLGLAGTTYEQYF

d_gene: -
len: 13
abundance: -
j_gene: TRBJ1-4
v_gene: TRBV25-1
CDR3nt: TGTGCCAGCAGTGATAAAGGGATTGAAAAACTGTTTTTT
CDR3aa: CASSDKGIEKLFF

d_gene: -
len: 15
abundance: -
j_gene: TRBJ1-5
v_gene: TRBV4-2
CDR3nt: TGTGCCAGCAGCCAAGTCCAGGATAGCAATCAGCCCCAGCATTTT
CDR3aa: CASSQVQDSNQPQHF

d_gene: -
len: 14
abundance: -
j_gene: TRBJ2-3
v_gene: TRBV7-9
CDR3nt: TGTGCCAGCAGCCCCTCGGGTAGCACAGATACGCAGTATTTT
CDR3aa: CASSPSGSTDTQYF

d_gene: -
len: 15
abundance: -
j_gene: TRBJ2-3
v_gene: TRBV27
CDR3nt: TGTGCCAGCAGTTCCCGGGACGGCAGCACAGATACGCAGTATTTT
CDR3aa: CASSSRDGSTDTQYF

d_gene: -
len: 15
abundance: -
j_gene: TRBJ1-1
v_gene: TRBV5-1
CDR3nt: TGCGCCAGCAGCCAGTCTCAGGGGATGAACACTGAAGCTTTCTTT
CDR3aa: CASSQSQGMNTEAFF

d_gene: TRBD1
len: 14
abundance: -
j_gene: TRBJ2-7
v_gene: TRBV7-2
CDR3nt: TGTGCCAGCAGCCGGGACAGTTCAACCTACGAGCAGTACTTC
CDR3aa: CASSRDSSTYEQYF

d_gene: TRBD2
len: 16
abundance: -
j_gene: TRBJ2-5
v_gene: TRBV24-1
CDR3nt: TGTGCCACCAGTGCCGGGATACTAGCGCAGAAAGAGACCCAGTACTTC
CDR3aa: CATSAGILAQKETQYF

d_gene: TRBD1
len: 15
abundance: -
j_gene: TRBJ1-6
v_gene: TRBV5-1
CDR3nt: TGCGCCAGCAGCTTGGCCCCCAGGGGGTACTCACCCCTCCACTTT
CDR3aa: CASSLAPRGYSPLHF

d_gene: -
len: 13
abundance: -
j_gene: TRBJ1-1
v_gene: TRBV6-5
CDR3nt: TGTGCCAGCAGTTACGAGGGGAACACTGAAGCTTTCTTT
CDR3aa: CASSYEGNTEAFF

d_gene: TRBD1
len: 14
abundance: -
j_gene: TRBJ1-1
v_gene: TRBV5-1
CDR3nt: TGCGCCAGCAGGAGACAGGGGGCGGTCACTGAAGCTTTCTTT
CDR3aa: CASRRQGAVTEAFF

d_gene: -
len: 13
abundance: once
j_gene: TRBJ1-6
v_gene: TRBV4-1
CDR3nt: TGCGCCAGCAGCCAAGCTGGGAATTCACCCCTCCACTTT
CDR3aa: CASSQAGNSPLHF

d_gene: -
len: 13
abundance: -
j_gene: TRBJ1-5
v_gene: TRBV19
CDR3nt: TGTGCCAGTAGTATGGGGTACAATCAGCCCCAGCATTTT
CDR3aa: CASSMGYNQPQHF

d_gene: TRBD1
len: 17
abundance: few
j_gene: TRBJ1-4
v_gene: TRBV3-1/TRBV3-2
CDR3nt: TGTGCCAGCAGCCAAGTGGGACAGGGGATTACGGGTGAAAAACTGTTTTTT
CDR3aa: CASSQVGQGITGEKLFF

d_gene: TRBD1
len: 13
abundance: -
j_gene: TRBJ1-1
v_gene: TRBV29-1
CDR3nt: TGCAGCGTTGATGCCAGGGGGGGAACTGAAGCTTTCTTT
CDR3aa: CSVDARGGTEAFF

d_gene: -
len: 14
abundance: -
j_gene: TRBJ2-1
v_gene: TRBV6-5
CDR3nt: TGTGCCAGCAGCGTACGGTCTTCCTACAATGAGCAGTTCTTC
CDR3aa: CASSVRSSYNEQFF

d_gene: -
len: 14
abundance: -
j_gene: TRBJ1-1
v_gene: TRBV19
CDR3nt: TGTGCCAGTAGTATAGATCGTCAGGGGACTGAAGCTTTCTTT
CDR3aa: CASSIDRQGTEAFF

d_gene: -
len: 14
abundance: -
j_gene: TRBJ1-3
v_gene: TRBV28
CDR3nt: TGTGCCAGCAGTTGGGTCGGCTCTGGAAACACCATATATTTT
CDR3aa: CASSWVGSGNTIYF

d_gene: -
len: 14
abundance: -
j_gene: TRBJ2-1
v_gene: TRBV5-6
CDR3nt: TGTGCCAGCAGCTCCTCCCTCGACAGGTGGGGGCAGTTCTTC
CDR3aa: CASSSSLDRWGQFF

d_gene: -
len: 15
abundance: few
j_gene: TRBJ1-2
v_gene: TRBV6-2/TRBV6-3
CDR3nt: TGTGCCAGCAGCCCGAGAGGAGGATCTAACTATGGCTACACCTTC
CDR3aa: CASSPRGGSNYGYTF

d_gene: TRBD2
len: 15
abundance: -
j_gene: TRBJ2-4
v_gene: TRBV6-2/TRBV6-3
CDR3nt: TGTGCCAGCAGTTCAGCACTAGCGGGAGTACGCATTCAGTACTTC
CDR3aa: CASSSALAGVRIQYF

d_gene: -
len: 13
abundance: -
j_gene: TRBJ1-5
v_gene: TRBV5-4
CDR3nt: TGTGCCAGCAGCTTGGAGGGGAGCCAGCCCCAGCATTTT
CDR3aa: CASSLEGSQPQHF

d_gene: TRBD1
len: 16
abundance: -
j_gene: TRBJ2-7
v_gene: TRBV7-9
CDR3nt: TGTGCCAGCAGCTTATTATACGGGACAGGGGCCTACGAGCAGTACTTC
CDR3aa: CASSLLYGTGAYEQYF

d_gene: TRBD1
len: 15
abundance: -
j_gene: TRBJ2-1
v_gene: TRBV24-1
CDR3nt: TGTGCCACCAGTGATGCCGGGACAGCAACCAATGAGCAGTTCTTC
CDR3aa: CATSDAGTATNEQFF

d_gene: -
len: 14
abundance: -
j_gene: TRBJ1-5
v_gene: TRBV28
CDR3nt: TGTGCCAGCACCCTTGTTAATAGCAATCAGCCCCAGCATTTT
CDR3aa: CASTLVNSNQPQHF

d_gene: -
len: 15
abundance: -
j_gene: TRBJ1-2
v_gene: TRBV5-8
CDR3nt: TGTGCCAGCAGCTTCGGACAGCGGGGGAAGCATGGCTACACCTTC
CDR3aa: CASSFGQRGKHGYTF

d_gene: TRBD1
len: 15
abundance: -
j_gene: TRBJ2-7
v_gene: TRBV7-9
CDR3nt: TGTGCCAGCAGCCCAGACAGGGGGATCCTCTACGAGCAGTACTTC
CDR3aa: CASSPDRGILYEQYF

d_gene: TRBD2
len: 17
abundance: -
j_gene: TRBJ2-3
v_gene: TRBV6-1
CDR3nt: TGTGCCAGCAGTGAGCCGGGACTAGCGGGAGCTGTAGATACGCAGTATTTT
CDR3aa: CASSEPGLAGAVDTQYF

d_gene: -
len: 16
abundance: -
j_gene: TRBJ2-2
v_gene: TRBV6-4
CDR3nt: TGTGCCAGCAGTGACTCGGTTTTCGGGCCCACCGGGGAGCTGTTTTTT
CDR3aa: CASSDSVFGPTGELFF

d_gene: TRBD1
len: 13
abundance: -
j_gene: TRBJ1-1
v_gene: TRBV6-5
CDR3nt: TGTGCCAGCAGTTACTCCGGGACAGGTGAAGCTTTCTTT
CDR3aa: CASSYSGTGEAFF

d_gene: TRBD1
len: 17
abundance: -
j_gene: TRBJ1-6
v_gene: TRBV9
CDR3nt: TGTGCCAGCAGCGTAGGTCACAGGGGGGGGAATAATTCACCCCTCCACTTT
CDR3aa: CASSVGHRGGNNSPLHF

d_gene: TRBD1
len: 13
abundance: -
j_gene: TRBJ2-1
v_gene: TRBV6-5
CDR3nt: TGTGCCAGCAGACGGACAGGGGGGAATGAGCAGTTCTTC
CDR3aa: CASRRTGGNEQFF

d_gene: TRBD1
len: 14
abundance: -
j_gene: TRBJ1-1
v_gene: TRBV11-2
CDR3nt: TGTGCCAGCAGCTCAATTACAGGGGAAACTGAAGCTTTCTTT
CDR3aa: CASSSITGETEAFF

d_gene: TRBD1
len: 14
abundance: -
j_gene: TRBJ1-3
v_gene: TRBV29-1
CDR3nt: TGCAGCGTTGGGGGACAGAACTCTGGAAACACCATATATTTT
CDR3aa: CSVGGQNSGNTIYF

d_gene: -
len: 15
abundance: -
j_gene: TRBJ2-7
v_gene: TRBV27
CDR3nt: TGTGCCAGCAGTTTATCCGGCAGCAACTCCTACGAGCAGTACTTC
CDR3aa: CASSLSGSNSYEQYF